The clone carrying this T cell receptor (beta chain) was seen just once. Sequencing used immunoSEQ multiplex PCR; TCRdb keeps in-frame clones, though not all of them. The sample comprises 25,000 to 35,000 clones, 80% of which are singletons, and more than 40% rests with the top ten. This sample was included in a study of blood T cell repertoires in COVID-19. Study summary: Sample material is recorded as cDNA or gDNA derived from T cells, B-cell-depleted T cells, or PBMCs.

V dropped 0 bases and J dropped 5; count of bases not matched to a gene: 6. CDR3 length: 16 residues. Germline-derived CDR1 and CDR2 are LGHNA and YSLEER. The sequenced sample was peripheral blood. The sequence was collected from an older woman with acute or convalescent COVID-19. The chain has TRBV4-3 and TRBJ2-3, with TRBD2 matching 9 bases. The CDR3 loop reads CASSQEMLAGQDTQYF. CDR3 DNA: TGCGCCAGCAGCCAAGAAATGCTAGCGGGGCAAGATACGCAGTATTTT.